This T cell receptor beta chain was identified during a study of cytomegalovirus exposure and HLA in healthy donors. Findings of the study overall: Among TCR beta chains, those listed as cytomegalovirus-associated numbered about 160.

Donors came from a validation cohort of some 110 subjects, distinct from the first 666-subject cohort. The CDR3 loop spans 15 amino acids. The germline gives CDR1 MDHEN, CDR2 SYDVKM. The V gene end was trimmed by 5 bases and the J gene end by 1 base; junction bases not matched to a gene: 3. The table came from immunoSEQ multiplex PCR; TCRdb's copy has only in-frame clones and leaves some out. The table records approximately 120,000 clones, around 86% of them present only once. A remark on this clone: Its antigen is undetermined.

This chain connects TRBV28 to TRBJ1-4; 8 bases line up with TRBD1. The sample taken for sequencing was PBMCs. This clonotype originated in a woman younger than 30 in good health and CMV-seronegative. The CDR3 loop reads CASSTGQGTNEKLFF. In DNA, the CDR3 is TGTGCCAGCAGTACCGGACAGGGAACTAATGAAAAACTGTTTTTT. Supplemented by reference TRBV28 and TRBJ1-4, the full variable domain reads DVKVTQSSRYLVKRTGEKVFLECVQDMDHENMFWYRQDPGLGLRLIYFSYDVKMKEKGDIPEGYSVSREKKERFSLILESASTNQTSMYLCASSTGQGTNEKLFFGSGTQLSVL.